A selection of T cell receptor beta chains follows, all from one sample in a study of response to subunit inactivated influenza vaccine. Using its own MiXCR run on the RT-PCR reads, TCRdb lists one record per CDR3 protein. The sample yields 500,000 to 550,000 distinct CDR3 sequences, roughly 7.6% seen once. The input for sequencing was PBMCs from blood, taken 23 to 25 months after vaccination. These receptors came from a man between 50 and 69 years old who received an inactivated influenza vaccine. The CDR3 runs from the conserved cysteine through the conserved F or W. A D gene is named only where the DNA matches it firmly. Part of the rows lack a size; the others show once, few, many or a class for expanded clones.

>TRBV5-1|17|TRBJ2-1|NA|NA
CASSNSRDTLSYNEQFF
TGCGCCAGCAGCAACTCCCGGGACACCCTCTCCTACAATGAGCAGTTCTTC
>TRBV11-2|13|TRBJ1-2|few|NA
CASSREANYGYTF
TGTGCCAGCAGCCGGGAGGCTAACTATGGCTACACCTTC
>TRBV10-3|12|TRBJ2-1|many|NA
CAISEDGNEQFF
TGTGCCATCAGTGAGGACGGGAATGAGCAGTTCTTC
>TRBV5-1|15|TRBJ1-2|many|NA
CASSLLVSGEHGYTF
TGCGCCAGCAGCTTACTTGTATCGGGTGAACATGGCTACACCTTC
>TRBV20-1|13|TRBJ2-1|many|NA
CSAMVTTYNEQFF
TGCAGTGCTATGGTGACTACCTACAATGAGCAGTTCTTC
>TRBV4-3|15|TRBJ2-2|few|NA
CASSQRAGDTGELFF
TGCGCCAGCAGCCAGCGCGCCGGCGACACCGGGGAGCTGTTTTTT
>TRBV12-3/TRBV12-4|13|TRBJ2-3|many|NA
CASSIGSTDTQYF
TGTGCCAGCAGTATAGGAAGCACAGATACGCAGTATTTT
>TRBV12-3/TRBV12-4|13|TRBJ1-5|NA|NA
CASSWRTGQPQHF
TGTGCCAGCAGTTGGCGGACGGGCCAGCCCCAGCATTTT
>TRBV7-2|16|TRBJ1-2|NA|NA
CASSLLTGQSYSGYTF
TGTGCCAGCAGCTTATTGACCGGACAGTCTTACTCTGGCTACACCTTC
>TRBV18|15|TRBJ2-2|many|NA
CASSPSGPNTGELFF
TGTGCCAGCTCACCTTCAGGCCCAAACACCGGGGAGCTGTTTTTT
>TRBV7-8|17|TRBJ2-7|many|NA
CASSLENFGTDLYEQYF
TGTGCCAGCAGCTTAGAGAACTTTGGGACGGACCTTTACGAGCAGTACTTC
>TRBV7-9|15|TRBJ2-1|many|NA
CASSLMGGMANEQFF
TGTGCCAGCAGCTTAATGGGTGGGATGGCCAATGAGCAGTTCTTC
>TRBV6-1|15|TRBJ2-5|many|TRBD2
CASSRLAGGPETQYF
TGTGCCAGCAGCCGACTAGCGGGAGGGCCGGAGACCCAGTACTTC
>TRBV30|14|TRBJ1-1|few|NA
CAWRTDGINTEAFF
TGTGCCTGGAGGACCGACGGGATTAACACTGAAGCTTTCTTT
>TRBV6-1|16|TRBJ2-5|few|NA
CASSEVARTRLLTQYF
TGTGCCAGCAGTGAAGTTGCCAGGACACGCCTTTTGACCCAGTACTTC
>TRBV4-2|13|TRBJ2-1|many|NA
CASSPDPYNEQFF
TGTGCCAGCAGCCCAGACCCGTACAATGAGCAGTTCTTC
>TRBV6-2/TRBV6-3|13|TRBJ1-5|many|TRBD1
CARWTGANQPQHF
TGTGCCAGGTGGACAGGGGCAAATCAGCCCCAGCATTTT
>TRBV7-9|16|TRBJ2-1|few|NA
CASSPLSAGVMNEQFF
TGTGCCAGCAGCCCCCTGTCTGCAGGGGTAATGAATGAGCAGTTCTTC
>TRBV10-2|13|TRBJ2-5|many|TRBD1
CASSRQGPATQYF
TGCGCCAGCAGTAGACAGGGACCGGCGACCCAGTACTTC
>TRBV7-6|18|TRBJ2-7|NA|TRBD1
CASSLSAYGQAITYEQYF
TGTGCCAGCAGCCTCAGCGCCTACGGACAGGCCATAACCTACGAGCAGTACTTC
>TRBV10-3|14|TRBJ2-7|many|TRBD1
CAISEGTGEYEQYF
TGTGCCATCAGTGAGGGTACAGGGGAATACGAGCAGTACTTC
>TRBV5-6|16|TRBJ1-1|many|NA
CASSLERGSGRAEAFF
TGTGCCAGCAGCTTGGAACGTGGGTCCGGGAGGGCTGAAGCTTTCTTT
>TRBV10-3|12|TRBJ2-7|NA|NA
CAISGTNREQYF
TGTGCCATCAGTGGAACGAATCGGGAGCAGTACTTC
>TRBV20-1|17|TRBJ1-5|few|NA
CSARDHPKDRRNQPQHF
TGCAGTGCTAGAGATCACCCGAAAGACAGGCGCAATCAGCCCCAGCATTTT
>TRBV7-2|16|TRBJ2-4|few|TRBD1
CASSPSWDRGPDIQYF
TGTGCCAGCAGCCCTAGCTGGGACAGGGGACCTGACATTCAGTACTTC
>TRBV20-1|14|TRBJ2-1|NA|TRBD1
CSASSQGAYNEQFF
TGCAGTGCTAGTAGCCAGGGGGCCTACAATGAGCAGTTCTTC
>TRBV7-2|15|TRBJ2-7|many|NA
CASSFAGSSVYEQYF
TGTGCCAGCAGCTTCGCCGGGAGTTCCGTTTACGAGCAGTACTTC
>TRBV19|13|TRBJ1-3|few|NA
CASSRQAGNTIYF
TGTGCCAGTAGCAGACAGGCTGGAAACACCATATATTTT
>TRBV14|16|TRBJ1-6|NA|NA
CASSQGPEEANSPLHF
TGTGCCAGCAGCCAAGGTCCGGAGGAAGCTAATTCACCCCTCCACTTT
>TRBV20-1|16|TRBJ1-5|NA|NA
CCARDFARGDNQPQHF
TGCTGTGCTAGAGATTTTGCCAGGGGCGACAATCAGCCCCAGCATTTT
>TRBV24-1|15|TRBJ2-1|NA|NA
CATSDHKGPSNEQFF
TGTGCCACCAGTGATCATAAGGGGCCCTCCAATGAGCAGTTCTTC
>TRBV4-3|17|TRBJ2-1|NA|NA
CASSQDGQRRTYNEQFF
TGCGCCAGCAGCCAAGATGGACAGCGAAGAACCTACAATGAGCAGTTCTTC
>TRBV4-2|15|TRBJ2-2|many|NA
CASSQDWSGTGELFF
TGTGCCAGCAGCCAAGATTGGAGCGGAACCGGGGAGCTGTTTTTT
>TRBV9|14|TRBJ2-2|few|NA
CASSDRRGTGELFF
TGTGCCAGCAGCGACCGCAGGGGAACCGGGGAGCTGTTTTTT
>TRBV5-1|15|TRBJ1-5|NA|TRBD1
CASSLLGQGNQPQHF
TGCGCCAGCAGCTTGTTAGGACAGGGCAATCAGCCCCAGCATTTT
>TRBV6-5|17|TRBJ2-6|NA|NA
CASSYSKVPRGANVLTF
TGTGCCAGCAGTTACTCGAAGGTTCCTAGGGGGGCCAACGTCCTGACTTTC
>TRBV18|15|TRBJ2-1|few|TRBD2
CASSILLAGGGEQFF
TGTGCCAGTTCTATATTGCTAGCGGGAGGCGGCGAGCAGTTCTTC
>TRBV10-2|15|TRBJ2-7|few|NA
CASSEAPDLRGEQYF
TGCGCCAGCAGTGAGGCCCCTGACTTGAGGGGCGAGCAGTACTTC
>TRBV7-2|15|TRBJ1-5|NA|NA
CASSFFRGGNQPQHF
TGTGCCAGCAGCTTTTTCCGGGGGGGCAATCAGCCCCAGCATTTT
>TRBV3-1|16|TRBJ2-7|NA|TRBD2
CASSQEKVTGGYEQYF
TGTGCCAGCAGCCAAGAGAAGGTCACGGGGGGCTACGAGCAGTACTTC
>TRBV5-1|15|TRBJ2-7|many|TRBD1
CASSLSTGGSYEQYF
TGCGCCAGCAGCTTGTCGACAGGGGGCTCCTACGAGCAGTACTTC
>TRBV12-3/TRBV12-4|16|TRBJ1-1|NA|NA
CASSRRALGQNTEAFF
TGTGCCAGCAGTCGAAGGGCCCTGGGACAGAACACTGAAGCTTTCTTT
>TRBV7-3|15|TRBJ2-2|few|TRBD2
CASSYTGRDTGELFF
TGTGCCAGCAGCTATACCGGGAGGGACACCGGGGAGCTGTTTTTT
>TRBV20-1|13|TRBJ2-5|few|NA
CSARVAGGKTQYF
TGCAGTGCTAGAGTGGCAGGTGGTAAGACCCAGTACTTC
>TRBV5-4|12|TRBJ2-1|few|NA
CASSSTSNEQFF
TGTGCCAGCAGTTCGACTAGCAATGAGCAGTTCTTC
>TRBV13|14|TRBJ2-7|NA|TRBD2
CASSKDSGGYEQYF
TGTGCCAGCAGCAAAGATAGCGGGGGCTACGAGCAGTACTTC
>TRBV5-7|13|TRBJ2-3|NA|NA
CASSVQGGDTQYF
TGTGCCAGCAGCGTACAGGGTGGTGATACGCAGTATTTT
>TRBV25-1|14|TRBJ1-1|NA|NA
CASSETARGTEAFF
TGTGCCAGCAGTGAGACAGCCCGGGGCACTGAAGCTTTCTTT
>TRBV12-3/TRBV12-4|15|TRBJ1-3|NA|NA
CASSPQTSSGNTIYF
TGTGCCAGCAGCCCCCAGACTAGCTCCGGAAACACCATATATTTT
>TRBV3-1|14|TRBJ2-7|NA|NA
CASSQQAGSDEQYF
TGTGCCAGCAGCCAACAGGCAGGGTCGGACGAGCAGTACTTC
>TRBV5-1|15|TRBJ2-5|many|TRBD1
CASSARTGWQETQYF
TGCGCCAGCAGCGCAAGGACAGGGTGGCAAGAGACCCAGTACTTC
>TRBV4-1|15|TRBJ2-2|many|TRBD1
CASSQKQGWAGELFF
TGCGCCAGCAGCCAAAAACAGGGGTGGGCCGGGGAGCTGTTTTTT
>TRBV7-8|12|TRBJ2-3|few|NA
CASKRGGDTQYF
TGTGCCAGCAAAAGAGGGGGAGATACGCAGTATTTT
>TRBV4-3|19|TRBJ2-3|NA|TRBD2
CASSQDGVSGRAGTDTQYF
TGCGCCAGCAGCCAAGATGGGGTTAGCGGGAGGGCCGGGACAGATACGCAGTATTTT
>TRBV12-3/TRBV12-4|15|TRBJ2-7|many|TRBD1
CASSLGGQVPEEQYF
TGTGCCAGCAGTTTAGGGGGACAGGTCCCCGAGGAGCAGTACTTC
>TRBV10-3|14|TRBJ1-5|many|NA
CAISDADSNQPQHF
TGTGCCATCAGTGATGCGGATAGCAATCAGCCCCAGCATTTT
>TRBV9|15|TRBJ2-3|many|NA
CASSVASVSTDTQYF
TGTGCCAGCAGCGTAGCCAGTGTGAGCACAGATACGCAGTATTTT
>TRBV6-4|15|TRBJ2-3|few|TRBD2
CASEPGLGPSDTQYF
TGTGCCAGCGAACCGGGACTAGGTCCCTCAGATACGCAGTATTTT